These T cell receptor beta chains were read from a single sample in a study of tumor-infiltrating lymphocytes in oesophageal squamous cell carcinoma. TCRdb itself ran the PCR reads through MiXCR, one entry per CDR3 protein. The repertoire holds around 13,000 distinct CDR3 sequences, with roughly 50% as singletons. Sequencing input: esophageal tumor tissue. Receptor source: a female donor with esophageal squamous cell carcinoma. Each CDR3 is given with its conserved first and last residue. Rows give clone size only sometimes, using once, few, many, or a class for an expanded clone.

j_call,clone_size,v_call,cdr3_length,cdr3_aa
TRBJ1-1,.,TRBV5-6,13,CASSLDLQEGAFF
TRBJ1-5,few,TRBV7-2,15,CASSLGGTGSQPQHF
TRBJ2-2,.,TRBV5-1,14,CASRLQGIGGELFF
TRBJ2-6,few,TRBV7-6,16,CASSLGLERVRAVLRF
TRBJ2-7,.,TRBV7-6,15,CASSLGIQSSYEQYF
TRBJ2-1,few,TRBV28,12,CASSLTSGTLFF
.,medium-sized,TRBV10-3,13,CAMAGTGFIEQYF
.,.,TRBV7-9,15,CASSLWEVSQETQYF
.,.,TRBV7-2,13,CASSANRQGEAFF
.,.,TRBV7-2,15,CASSLYPSGGNEQYF
TRBJ2-3,medium-sized,TRBV7-3,15,CASSLRGGPTDTQYF
.,.,TRBV7-2,15,CASKSTNTRGNEQFF
TRBJ2-1,few,TRBV7-2,15,CASSLGVRGQNEQFF
TRBJ2-7,.,TRBV5-6,13,CASSLAGLNEQYF
TRBJ2-3,.,TRBV7-3,13,CASSPLGGDTQYF
TRBJ2-5,few,TRBV12-3/TRBV12-4,13,CASAGRLQETQYF
TRBJ2-3,medium-sized,TRBV11-2,11,CASRYSDTQYF
.,.,TRBV7-2,16,CASSLDFGTATYEQYF
TRBJ2-5,.,TRBV7-2,14,CASSPGQFQETQYF
TRBJ2-7,.,TRBV6-6,16,CASSYDLRGTSYEQYF
TRBJ2-1,many,TRBV5-4,13,CASSTGRTNEQFF
TRBJ2-3,few,TRBV6-1,14,CASTTTTAADTQYF
TRBJ1-1,few,TRBV7-2,15,CASSSVDSGSYEQYF
TRBJ1-3,.,TRBV10-3,14,CAISDGSSGNTIYF
TRBJ1-1,.,TRBV7-4,14,CASSSQGGNTEAFF
TRBJ2-7,many,TRBV7-6,16,CASSLGTGTFAYEQYF
.,.,TRBV7-3,15,CASRALWLESYEQYF
TRBJ2-5,once,TRBV7-9,13,CASSFGAAETQNF
.,few,TRBV14,17,CASSQDSRLATYNEQFF
TRBJ2-6,.,TRBV7-6,14,CASRAGTKESPLHF
TRBJ1-5,.,TRBV5-1,14,CASSTGQGNQPQHF
TRBJ1-2,medium-sized,TRBV6-1,14,CASSEVSNLYGYTF
TRBJ2-5,.,TRBV7-2,14,CASSPQGNNSPLHF
TRBJ2-7,.,TRBV6-1,15,CASSVGTSVRYEQYF
.,.,TRBV7-2,14,CASSTGPRSYEQYF
TRBJ1-1,.,TRBV7-6,16,CASSPGTGEKYTEAFF
TRBJ2-2,many,TRBV5-1,18,CASSSLPWTGMNTGELFF
TRBJ2-2,.,TRBV7-6,15,CASSPRPTRTGELFF
TRBJ2-6,few,TRBV7-9,17,CASSFQGTGNSNSPLHF